This TCR beta chain was recorded in a study of T cell responses to AZD1222 COVID-19 vaccine. Sequencing used immunoSEQ multiplex PCR; TCRdb keeps in-frame clones, though not all of them. The table lists about 140,000 clones, 93% of them singletons. J lost 10 bases, V lost 3 bases, and 6 bases had no gene match. This CDR3 is built from 13 residues. Looked up from germline, CDR1 is LNHDA and CDR2 is SQIVND (reference sequence). This chain uses TRBV19 with TRBJ1-1; 9 nucleotides match TRBD1. The sequenced sample was peripheral blood, obtained on day 0 of MenACWY control vaccination. This clonotype originated in an adult in good health. CDR3 nucleotides: TGTGCCAGTAGTATCACAGGGGGCGCGGGAGCTTTCTTT. It encodes CASSITGGAGAFF.